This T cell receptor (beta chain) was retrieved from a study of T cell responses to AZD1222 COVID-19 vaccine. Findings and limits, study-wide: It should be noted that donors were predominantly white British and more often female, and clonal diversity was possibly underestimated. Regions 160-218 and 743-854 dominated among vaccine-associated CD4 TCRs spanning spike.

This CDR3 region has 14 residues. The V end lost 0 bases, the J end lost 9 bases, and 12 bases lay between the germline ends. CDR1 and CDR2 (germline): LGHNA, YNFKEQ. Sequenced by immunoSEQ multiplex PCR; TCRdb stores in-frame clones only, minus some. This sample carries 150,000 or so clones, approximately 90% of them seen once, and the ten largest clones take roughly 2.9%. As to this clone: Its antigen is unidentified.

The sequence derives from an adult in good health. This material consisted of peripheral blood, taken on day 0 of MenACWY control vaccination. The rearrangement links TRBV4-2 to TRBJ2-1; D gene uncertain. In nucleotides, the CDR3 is TGTGCCAGCAGCCAAGAGTCGATTGTAGGTGAGCAGTTCTTC. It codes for CASSQESIVGEQFF.